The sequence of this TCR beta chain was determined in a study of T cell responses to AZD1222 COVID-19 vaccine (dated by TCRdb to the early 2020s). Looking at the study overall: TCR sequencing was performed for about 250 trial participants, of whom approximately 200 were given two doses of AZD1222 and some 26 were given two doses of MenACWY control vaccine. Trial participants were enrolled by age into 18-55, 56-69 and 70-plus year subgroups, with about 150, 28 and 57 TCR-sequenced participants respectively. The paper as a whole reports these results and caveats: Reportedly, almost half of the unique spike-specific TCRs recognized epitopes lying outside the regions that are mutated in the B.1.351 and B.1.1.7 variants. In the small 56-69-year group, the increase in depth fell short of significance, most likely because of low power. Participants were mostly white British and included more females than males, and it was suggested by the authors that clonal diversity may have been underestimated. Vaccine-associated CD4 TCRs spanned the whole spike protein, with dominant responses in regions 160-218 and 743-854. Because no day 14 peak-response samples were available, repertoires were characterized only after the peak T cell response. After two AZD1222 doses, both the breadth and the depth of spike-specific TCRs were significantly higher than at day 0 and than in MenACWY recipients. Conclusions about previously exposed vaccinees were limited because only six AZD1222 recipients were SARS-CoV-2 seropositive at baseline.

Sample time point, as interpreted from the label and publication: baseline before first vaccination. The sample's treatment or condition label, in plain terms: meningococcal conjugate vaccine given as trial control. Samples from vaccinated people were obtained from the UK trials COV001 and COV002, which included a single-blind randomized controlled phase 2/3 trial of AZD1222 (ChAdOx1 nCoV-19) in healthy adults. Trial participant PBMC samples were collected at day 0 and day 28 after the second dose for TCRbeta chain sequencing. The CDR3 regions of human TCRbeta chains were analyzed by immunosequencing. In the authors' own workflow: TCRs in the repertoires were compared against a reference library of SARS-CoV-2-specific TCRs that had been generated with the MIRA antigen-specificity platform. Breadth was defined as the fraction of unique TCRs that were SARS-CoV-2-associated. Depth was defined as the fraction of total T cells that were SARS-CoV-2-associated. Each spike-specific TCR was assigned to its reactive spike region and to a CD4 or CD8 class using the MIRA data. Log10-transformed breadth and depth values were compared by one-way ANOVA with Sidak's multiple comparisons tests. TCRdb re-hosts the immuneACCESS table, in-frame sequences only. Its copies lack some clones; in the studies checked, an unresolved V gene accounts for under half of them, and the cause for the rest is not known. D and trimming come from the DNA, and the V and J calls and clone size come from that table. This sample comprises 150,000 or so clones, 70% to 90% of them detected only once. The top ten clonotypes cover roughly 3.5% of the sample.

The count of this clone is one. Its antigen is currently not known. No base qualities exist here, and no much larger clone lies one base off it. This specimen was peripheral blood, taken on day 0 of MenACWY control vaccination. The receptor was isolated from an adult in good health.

The nucleotides are TGTGCCAGTAGTTCCCGGGACAGGGATCGGAACCATGGCTACACCTTC. This is translated as CASSSRDRDRNHGYTF. The receptor chain draws on TRBV19 and TRBJ1-2; TRBD1 matches 9 bases in the middle. Trimming takes 5 bases off V and 6 bases off J; junction bases not matched to a gene: 13. Looking up the germline V gene (reference sequence) yields CDR1 LNHDA and CDR2 SQIVND. The CDR3, cysteine through phenylalanine, is 16 amino acids long. Solely the CDR3 DNA is kept, with 48 bases framed from the first base.